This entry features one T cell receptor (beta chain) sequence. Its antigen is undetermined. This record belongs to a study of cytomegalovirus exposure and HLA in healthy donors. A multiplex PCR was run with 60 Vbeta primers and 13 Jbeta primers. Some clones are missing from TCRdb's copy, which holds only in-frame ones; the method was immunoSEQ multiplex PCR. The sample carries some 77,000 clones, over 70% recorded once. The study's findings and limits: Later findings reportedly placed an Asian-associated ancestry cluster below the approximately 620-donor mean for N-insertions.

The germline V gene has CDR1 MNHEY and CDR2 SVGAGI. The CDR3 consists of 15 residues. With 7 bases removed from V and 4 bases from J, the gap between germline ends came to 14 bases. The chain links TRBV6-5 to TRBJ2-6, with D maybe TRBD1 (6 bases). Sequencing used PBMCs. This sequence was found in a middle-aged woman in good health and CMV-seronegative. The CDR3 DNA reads TGTGCCAGCACCGGACAGTCCCTCGGGGCCAACGTCCTGACTTTC. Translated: CASTGQSLGANVLTF.